One sample yielded the 6 T cell receptor beta chains listed below, sequenced in a study of T-cell reconstitution after alpha-beta-depleted transplantation in children. TCRbeta library preparation incorporated unique molecular identifiers. A single record per CDR3 protein comes from TCRdb applying MiXCR to the PCR reads. The profile shows 200,000 to 300,000 distinct CDR3 sequences, about 25% of them singletons. The input for sequencing was PBMCs, taken before TCRalphabeta/CD19-depleted stem cell transplant. The receptors were sampled from a girl aged 2-10 years with Fanconi anemia, due to receive a stem cell transplant.

This clonotype was observed a few times. This chain uses TRBV7-3 with TRBJ2-1, with D maybe TRBD1 (7 bases). The ends were cut back, 4 bases at V and 6 bases at J, with 13 bases in the middle. The germline V gene has CDR1 SGHTA and CDR2 FQGTGA. The CDR3 consists of 14 residues. CDR3 sequence reads: CASSWQGGSNEQFF. The DNA for the CDR3 is TGTGCCAGCAGCTGGCAGGGGGGTAGCAATGAGCAGTTCTTC.

In its sample, this clonotype was seen once. The V call is TRBV4-2, the J call TRBJ1-2, with D uncertain. Germline CDR1 LGHNA, CDR2 YNFKEQ. This CDR3 has 14 residues. Trimming shortened V by 0 bases and J by 6 bases, and 11 bases separated the two germline ends. The CDR3 region is CASSQDDLSHGYTF. The DNA of the CDR3 is TGTGCCAGCAGCCAAGATGACCTATCCCATGGCTACACCTTC.

The sample holds a few counts of this clonotype. V is TRBV21-1 and J is TRBJ2-7; the D call TRBD1 from the table was never checked on the DNA. TRBV21-1 is termed a pseudogene. This CDR3 region has 14 residues. The DNA of the CDR3 is TGTGCCAGCAGCAAAGGGGGACAGGGCTACGAGCAGTACTTC. It specifies CASSKGGQGYEQYF.

The chain carries TRBV20-1 and TRBJ2-1; the D gene is possibly TRBD2 (6 bases). Trimming removed 3 bases at V and 8 bases at J, with 14 bases between. The CDR3 covers 13 residues. The germline V gene encodes CDR1 DFQATT and CDR2 SNEGSKA (reference sequence). CDR3 nucleotide sequence: TGCAGTGCTAGCTTGACTAGATCCTATGAGCAGTTCTTC. It encodes CSASLTRSYEQFF.

This clonotype has a count of ten or more. V and J are TRBV11-2 and TRBJ2-3; 12 nucleotides agree with TRBD2. Unmatched junction bases numbered 5, after V lost 5 bases and J lost 2 bases. Per the germline V gene, CDR1 is SGHAT and CDR2 is FQNNGV. The CDR3 is made up of 16 amino acids. The CDR3 nucleotides read TGTGCCAGCAGCCTACGGACTAGCGGGAACACAGATACGCAGTATTTT. It specifies CASSLRTSGNTDTQYF.

This sequence joins TRBV4-1 and TRBJ2-1; 8 bases match TRBD2. CDR3 length: 15 amino acids. The V and J ends lost 0 bases and 7 bases, in that order; junction bases with no gene match: 5. Germline loops: CDR1 MGHRA, CDR2 YSYEKL. The CDR3: CASSQETSGRNEQFF. The CDR3 coding sequence is TGCGCCAGCAGCCAAGAAACTAGCGGCAGAAATGAGCAGTTCTTC.